A selection of T cell receptor beta chains follows, all from one sample in a study of T cells in Graves' hyperthyroidism and ophthalmopathy. TCRdb recomputed calls from the multiplex PCR reads with MiXCR, one row per CDR3 protein. The sample lists roughly 580,000 distinct CDR3 sequences; about 45% were seen once. The sample was peripheral blood or thyroid tissue (not recorded which). The receptors come from a woman younger than 35 with Graves' hyperthyroidism. The CDR3 runs from the conserved cysteine through the conserved F or W. The D gene is left open where the match is weak. A clone size is listed for some rows: how often the clone was seen (once, few, many), or a class if it is expanded.

clone_size j_call v_call d_call cdr3_nt cdr3_aa
many TRBJ2-5 TRBV7-2 TRBD2 TGTGCCAGCAGCCCTAGCGGGAGTGACGGAGAGACCCAGTACTTC CASSPSGSDGETQYF
few TRBJ2-5 TRBV24-1 . TGTGCCACCAGTGATTTTAACAGGGGAGGGGAGACCCAGTACTTC CATSDFNRGGETQYF
. TRBJ1-2 TRBV20-1 . TGCAGTGCCACCCCACAGGGCGAAGTCTATGGCTACACCTTC CSATPQGEVYGYTF
. TRBJ2-5 TRBV5-5 . TGTGCCAGCAGCTTCCGTGGGGCAGACCAAGAGACCCAGTACTTC CASSFRGADQETQYF
many TRBJ1-1 TRBV10-3 . TGTGCCATCAGTGATGTAGGGGGTGGCACTGAAGCTTTCTTT CAISDVGGGTEAFF
. TRBJ1-2 TRBV7-2 . TGTGCCAGCAGCCTCTACTGGGCCGGGGGCGGGTATGGCTACACCTTC CASSLYWAGGGYGYTF
few TRBJ2-5 TRBV2 TRBD1 TGTGCCCTCCCCCGGACAGGCGAAGGAGAGACCCAGTACTTC CALPRTGEGETQYF
. TRBJ2-3 TRBV25-1 TRBD2 TGTGCCAGCAGCGGGAGGGCCCCAGATACGCAGTATTTT CASSGRAPDTQYF
few TRBJ2-7 TRBV20-1 . TGCAGTGCTAAAGGGGGGGCAGAATTAGGGGAGCAGTACTTC CSAKGGAELGEQYF
few TRBJ1-1 TRBV19 . TGTGCCAGTAAGGACACAAATGAAGCTTTCTTT CASKDTNEAFF
few TRBJ1-5 TRBV10-3 TRBD1 TGTGCCATCAGTGAGACGAACTTTACAGGGGAACAGCCCCAGCATTTT CAISETNFTGEQPQHF
. TRBJ1-1 TRBV6-5 . TGTGCCAGCAGCCGACACAACACTGAAGCTTTCTTT CASSRHNTEAFF
few TRBJ2-5 TRBV2 . TGTGCCAGCAGTTCTCGCCTCTTCCAGGAGACCCAGTACTTC CASSSRLFQETQYF
. TRBJ2-7 TRBV7-2 . TGCGCCAGCAGCCAAGGCGACCTAGCATACGAGCAGTACTTC CASSQGDLAYEQYF
many TRBJ2-2 TRBV24-1 . TGTGCCACCAGTGATTTAACCGGGGAGCTGTTTTTT CATSDLTGELFF
few TRBJ2-2 TRBV20-1 . TGCAGTGCTAGAGATGTTAAGGCGGAGAACACCGGGGAGCTGTTTTTT CSARDVKAENTGELFF
few TRBJ2-7 TRBV19 TRBD1 TGTGCCAGTACGGTGTCGGGACAGGGTCCCCTGCTCTTC CASTVSGQGPLLF
many TRBJ1-2 TRBV2 . TGTGCCAGCAGTGAAATGTGGCAGGGCTGGGGTGGCTACACCTTC CASSEMWQGWGGYTF
. TRBJ2-7 TRBV9 . TGTGCCAGCAGCGTTGGGACCCACTCCTACGAGCAGTACTTC CASSVGTHSYEQYF
few TRBJ1-1 TRBV15 . TGTGCCACCAGCGTACCTCCCCCATCGGGGCTTAACACTGAAGCTTTCTTT CATSVPPPSGLNTEAFF
. TRBJ1-4 TRBV10-3 . TGTGCCAGCAGTGCTGTCGGGGGATTCTCTGATGAAAAACTGTTTTTT CASSAVGGFSDEKLFF
. TRBJ1-1 TRBV20-1 . TGCAGTGCCCTACTCGGGACCGGGAACACTGAAGCTTTCTTT CSALLGTGNTEAFF
. TRBJ1-1 TRBV6-4 . TGTGCCATCAGTGCTAGAGATCCGGGTGTGAACACTGAAGCTTTCTTT CAISARDPGVNTEAFF
. TRBJ2-7 TRBV7-8 . TGTGCCAGCTCACCACCGGGAAGAGGATCCTACGAGCAGTACTTC CASSPPGRGSYEQYF
. TRBJ1-1 TRBV2 TRBD1 TGTGCCAGCAGTGTAGACAGGGAGGACACTGAAGCTTTCTTT CASSVDREDTEAFF
many TRBJ1-1 TRBV15 . TGTGCCACCAGCAGGGCCTCGTGGCCCGGTACTGAAGCTTTCTTT CATSRASWPGTEAFF
few TRBJ2-7 TRBV12-3/TRBV12-4 . TGTGCCAGCAGTTTGCGCTTGCTTGGCTACGAGCAGTACTTC CASSLRLLGYEQYF
. TRBJ2-7 TRBV12-3/TRBV12-4 . TGTGCCACCAGTATAGCGGGACAGTCATGTCTCGAGCAGTACTTC CATSIAGQSCLEQYF
many TRBJ1-2 TRBV10-3 . TGTGCCATCAGTGAGTCTGACTCCAAAGGTGGCTACACCTTC CAISESDSKGGYTF
. TRBJ1-2 TRBV29-1 . TGCAGTGCTATGTTCAGGGGCAACTATGGCTACACCTTC CSAMFRGNYGYTF
. TRBJ2-7 TRBV7-2 . TGTGCCAGCAGTTTATCCAGATACTACGAGCAGTACTTC CASSLSRYYEQYF
. TRBJ2-5 TRBV20-1 TRBD1 TGCAGTGCCACTGGACAGGGGAGCCAAGAGACCCAGTACTTC CSATGQGSQETQYF
few TRBJ1-5 TRBV5-1 . TGCGCCAGCAGCCAAGAAGGAAGGGAAGGTCAGCCCCAGCATTTT CASSQEGREGQPQHF
. TRBJ2-7 TRBV2 . TGTGCGAGGACGCGGGTGGGATCCTACGAGCAGTACTTC CARTRVGSYEQYF
. TRBJ2-7 TRBV2 TRBD2 TGTGCCAGCAGGCAGCGGGAGACCGAGCAGTACTTC CASRQRETEQYF
. TRBJ2-3 TRBV7-3 . TGTGCCAGCAGCTTGACGGGGCCCACAGATACGCAGTATTTT CASSLTGPTDTQYF
. TRBJ2-5 TRBV20-1 . TGCAGTGCTAGGGGCGAGGACGGAACCGAGACCCAGTACTTC CSARGEDGTETQYF
few TRBJ2-7 TRBV9 . TGTGCCAGCAGCCGAGGGTCCGGGGAGGTCTACGAGCAGTACTTC CASSRGSGEVYEQYF
. TRBJ2-7 TRBV29-1 TRBD1 TGCAGCGTCACGAGGACAGGGGGCCGTTACTCCTACGAGCAGTACTTC CSVTRTGGRYSYEQYF
many TRBJ1-5 TRBV24-1 . TGTGCCACCAGTGAGAGGGGATCGGGCAATCAGCCCCAGCATTTT CATSERGSGNQPQHF
. TRBJ2-5 TRBV7-2 . TGTGCCAGCAGCCAGGGGCGGGCGACGGGTGCAGAGACCCAGTACTTC CASSQGRATGAETQYF
. TRBJ1-5 TRBV7-8 . TGTGCCAGCAGCCACAGGAGAGGGGTTCGGAATCAGCCCCAGCATTTT CASSHRRGVRNQPQHF
many TRBJ2-7 TRBV29-1 . TGCAGTGCGGGTAACGCCCCATACGAGCAGTACTTC CSAGNAPYEQYF
. TRBJ1-1 TRBV19 . TGTGCCAGTGGCATAAGGAACACTGAAGCTTTCTTT CASGIRNTEAFF
many TRBJ1-2 TRBV25-1 TRBD1 TGTGCCAGCAGAGGACAGGTCTATGGCTACACCTTC CASRGQVYGYTF